This TCR beta chain was sequenced for a study of blood T cell repertoires in COVID-19. Across the whole study: From T cells, B-cell-depleted T cells, or PBMCs came the material, which was cDNA or gDNA.

The data were produced by immunoSEQ multiplex PCR, yet TCRdb's version contains in-frame clones alone and is incomplete. The sample has about 300,000 clones, about 88% seen once; the top ten hold about 1.2%. The junction had 12 bases not matched to a gene; V was cut back by 6 bases and J by 4 bases. The CDR3 sequence is 16 residues long. Germline CDR1 MNHEY, CDR2 SMNVEV (reference sequence). Sequenced input: peripheral blood. The clonotype comes from a man between 65 and 85 years old with acute or convalescent COVID-19. V is TRBV27 and J is TRBJ2-1; TRBD1 agrees at 7 bases. CDR3 sequence (DNA): TGTGCCAGCAGAACGTATAGAGGGGGCTTATACAATGAGCAGTTCTTC. Translation: CASRTYRGGLYNEQFF.